A single T cell receptor beta chain is shown here with its context. This clonotype was seen at least ten times. What this receptor recognizes is not known. Base quality data are lacking; no much larger clone is found one base away. The sample comes from a study of T cells in Graves' hyperthyroidism and ophthalmopathy (dated by TCRdb to the late 2010s). With regard to the full study: Peripheral blood was sampled at the time of initial diagnosis, prior to any treatment. The 90 or so discovery patients were randomly split 7:3 into training and test sets. Whether ophthalmopathy could be predicted prospectively was tested in an independent validation cohort made up of roughly 19 hyperthyroidism patients plus 17 patients who later progressed to ophthalmopathy. Following sampling, methimazole starting at 30 mg daily was given to hyperthyroidism patients, and high-dose intravenous methylprednisolone was given to ophthalmopathy patients. To identify TCR V-J signatures that set the groups apart, the researchers used a discovery cohort of approximately 98 patients, made up of 40 to 45 with Graves' ophthalmopathy and approximately 57 with stable Graves' hyperthyroidism. In more than 5 Graves' hyperthyroidism patients, the study also compared T-cell repertoires from thyroid tissue with T-cell repertoires from blood. The paper reports TCR Vbeta CDR3 sequencing of approximately 130 peripheral blood samples: approximately 41 ophthalmopathy, about 75 hyperthyroidism and approximately 17 progressor patients. Points the paper makes about the study in general: In validation, the model predicted progression to ophthalmopathy with over 65% sensitivity and less than 75% specificity, a median of 6.5 months before onset. Most expanded thyroid clonotypes (frequency above 0.001) were also detected in blood, a finding suggesting that blood repertoires may reflect thyroid immune responses. A model built on a 13 V-J signature distinguished ophthalmopathy from stable hyperthyroidism, reaching around 90% sensitivity and about 81% specificity in cross-validation and 80%/75% in testing. Sample size was not statistically predetermined, and investigators were not blinded to group allocation.

Ophthalmopathy patients had moderately to severely active disease, Clinical Activity Score of at least 3, NOSPECS grade of at least 4, and duration under 3 months. Any patient with an uncontrolled infection, another autoimmune disease, pregnancy or lactation was excluded. Diagnoses relied on clinical symptoms, serum thyroxine and TRAb, thyroid ultrasound and orbital computed tomography. PBMCs were separated from 8 to 10 ml of fresh peripheral blood using Ficoll-Paque density gradient centrifugation. Trizol reagent was used to extract total RNA, and RNA quality was then checked on an Agilent 2100 Bioanalyzer. The germline V gene gives CDR1 as SGHTA and CDR2 as FQGTGA. Trimming accounts for 0 bases at V and 10 bases at J, while the number of junction bases matched to no gene is 5. Counted from cysteine to phenylalanine, this CDR3 has 13 amino acids. Of the read, only the CDR3 DNA is kept; its 39 bases are in frame from base 1.

Amplification of TCR beta CDR3 regions was carried out from RNA transcripts. The TCR CDR3 was subjected to a first round of RT-PCR using the HTBI primer set and the Qiagen OneStep RT-PCR kit. Libraries were constructed in a second round of multiplex PCR, after which size selection and purification were performed. The libraries were sequenced on an Illumina HiSeq2000 using paired-end 100 bp reads. Per the source publication's procedure: SOAPnuke was used to process the raw data, removing reads that contained adapters or uncalled bases, had a mean Phred below 15, or lacked an exact match to the constant primer or identifier. High-quality paired reads were merged using COPE v1.2.5, and each unique nucleotide sequence was defined as a clonotype. MiTCR v1.1 was used to align clonotypes to the IMGT TRBV, TRBD and TRBJ reference segments. The analysis was restricted to V-J combinations with a frequency above 0.0001, which together covered around 99% of the repertoires. A TCS score was defined as the ratio between F50 (clonal expansion) and ExV (chaos), using BLOSUM62-based TCRdist between CDR3 peptides within each V-J. Welch's t-statistics and random forest reduced around 550 V-J features to 10 to 15, which were used in a naive Bayes classifier (R e1071). The Morisita-Horn index was used to measure how similar the thyroid and blood repertoires were. TCRdb applied fastp at Q25 and MiXCR to the public reads, then kept only in-frame beta chains. Rows with a matching CDR3 protein are joined into one entry that keeps the most common DNA and genes. The V and J calls and clone size come from TCRdb's table, not from the authors' own analysis. Counted in this sample were more than 500,000 distinct CDR3 sequences; roughly 14% of them appeared once. The ten biggest clones cover about 3.9% of the sample.

The sample consisted of blood. This clonotype was sampled from a woman aged 40 to 50 with Graves' ophthalmopathy. The sequence is built from TRBV7-3 and TRBJ2-7; 8 central bases correspond to TRBD2. The CDR3 loop reads CASSLTVTSVQYF. At the DNA level, the sequence is TGTGCCAGCAGCTTAACCGTGACTAGCGTACAGTACTTC.